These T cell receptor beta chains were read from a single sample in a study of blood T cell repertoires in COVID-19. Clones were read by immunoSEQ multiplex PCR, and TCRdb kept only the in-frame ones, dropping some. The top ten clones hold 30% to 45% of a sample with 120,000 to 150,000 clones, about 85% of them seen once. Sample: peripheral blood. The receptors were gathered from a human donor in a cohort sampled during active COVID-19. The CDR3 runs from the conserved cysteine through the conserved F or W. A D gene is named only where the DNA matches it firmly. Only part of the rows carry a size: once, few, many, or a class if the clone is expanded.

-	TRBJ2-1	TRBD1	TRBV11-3	CASSFTGTGNNNEQFF	TGTGCCAGCAGCTTCACCGGGACAGGGAATAACAATGAGCAGTTCTTC
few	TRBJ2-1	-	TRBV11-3	CASSRTGRDNEQFF	TGTGCCAGCAGCAGGACAGGGAGGGACAATGAGCAGTTCTTC
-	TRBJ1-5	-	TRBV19	CASTTTESLQPQHF	TGTGCCAGTACCACGACAGAGAGCCTGCAGCCCCAGCATTTT
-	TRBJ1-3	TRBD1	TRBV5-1	CASSLSPTGGPGNTIYF	TGCGCCAGCAGCCTCAGCCCGACAGGGGGCCCTGGAAACACCATATATTTT
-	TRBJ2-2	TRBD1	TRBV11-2	CASSRNRGPGELFF	TGTGCCAGCAGCCGAAACAGGGGGCCCGGGGAGCTGTTTTTT
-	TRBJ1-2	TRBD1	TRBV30	CAWGRQGWYGYTF	TGTGCCTGGGGAAGACAGGGGTGGTATGGCTACACCTTC
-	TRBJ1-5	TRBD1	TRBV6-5	CASSFGQGSQPQHF	TGTGCCAGCAGTTTCGGACAGGGGAGTCAGCCCCAGCATTTT
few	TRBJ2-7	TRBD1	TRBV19	CASSPRQGTDEQYF	TGTGCCAGTAGTCCTCGACAGGGGACCGACGAGCAGTACTTC
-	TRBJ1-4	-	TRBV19	CATSRRDTGEKLFF	TGTGCCACCTCACGCCGGGACACCGGGGAAAAACTGTTTTTT
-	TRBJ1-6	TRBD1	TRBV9	CASSVVTIDRVDGSPLHF	TGTGCCAGCAGCGTAGTCACAATCGACAGGGTCGATGGTTCACCCCTCCACTTT
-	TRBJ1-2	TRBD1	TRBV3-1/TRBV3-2	CASSQGGQTGASGYTF	TGTGCCAGCAGCCAAGGTGGACAAACAGGGGCGAGCGGCTACACCTTC
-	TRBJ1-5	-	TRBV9	CASSADGGGQPQHF	TGTGCCAGCAGCGCAGATGGGGGCGGTCAGCCCCAGCATTTT
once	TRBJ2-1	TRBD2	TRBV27	CASSLLAGDYNEQFF	TGTGCCAGCAGTCTTTTGGCGGGGGACTACAATGAGCAGTTCTTC
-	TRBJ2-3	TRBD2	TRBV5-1	CASSARLAVDTQYF	TGCGCCAGCAGCGCCCGACTAGCGGTAGATACGCAGTATTTT
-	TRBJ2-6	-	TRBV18	CASSPPVGALAGANVLTF	TGTGCCAGCTCACCACCGGTAGGGGCCTTAGCCGGGGCCAACGTCCTGACTTTC
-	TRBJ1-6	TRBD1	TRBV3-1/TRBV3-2	CASSSRQGGSLHF	TGTGCCAGCAGCTCCCGACAGGGGGGTTCCCTCCACTTT
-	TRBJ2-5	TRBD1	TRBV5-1	CASSSDRGGQTQYF	TGCGCCAGCAGCTCGGACAGGGGTGGGCAGACCCAGTACTTC
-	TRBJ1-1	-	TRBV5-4	CASSRLPYQGNTEAFF	TGTGCCAGCAGCCGCCTCCCCTATCAGGGGAACACTGAAGCTTTCTTT
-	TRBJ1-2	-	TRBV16	CASSQLSNYGYTF	TGTGCCAGCAGCCAACTCTCCAACTATGGCTACACCTTC